This TCR delta chain was sequenced in a study of human gamma delta and Vdelta1 T cells. The CDR3 extends over 20 amino acids. Losses at the gene ends were 0 bases for V and 7 bases for J; bases not matched to a gene: 18. The germline V gene has CDR1 TSWWSYY and CDR2 QGS. General observations from the study: Reportedly, Delta One T cells were polyclonal and broadly targeted acute myeloid leukemia.

This clone appeared a few times. Its antigen is as yet unknown. TCRdb re-processed the PCR reads using CATT. The sample lists about 14,000 delta-chain clones, roughly 45% occurring once. This chain joins TRDV1 and TRDJ1; 12 bases fit TRDD3. The specimen was Vdelta1 gamma-delta T cells from blood grown in culture (DOT cells). This TCR was recovered from a human donor in good health. The CDR3 DNA reads as TGTGCTCTTGGGGAACTGGGGAAGCTTCCTCTGGGGGATACGAAAGGTAAACTCATCTTT. Its protein product is CALGELGKLPLGDTKGKLIF.